The clone carrying this T cell receptor beta chain appeared once. TCRdb's table, derived via immunoSEQ multiplex PCR, lists solely in-frame clones and lacks some. Among about 60,000 clones listed, about 88% were seen once. The CDR3 has 15 residues. The V gene lost 6 bases and the J gene lost 2 bases, with 14 bases spanning the gap. Germline V gene data show CDR1 as SNHLY and CDR2 as FYNNEI. This sample is part of a study of OX40 agonist ivuxolimab in advanced cancers. Study in general: In this trial design, patients received ivuxolimab intravenously at 0.01 to 10 mg/kg every 2 weeks. Eligibility admitted prior anti-PD-1, anti-PD-L1 or anti-CTLA-4 therapy; about 42% had some.

This rearrangement joins TRBV2 to TRBJ1-3, with a possible D match to TRBD1 (5 bases). This TCR was sampled from an adult with an advanced solid tumor such as melanoma, head and neck, liver or kidney cancer. Sample: CD4+ or CD8+ T cells sorted from blood, taken in a trial of the OX40 agonist ivuxolimab. The CDR3 loop reads CASSALGGAGNTIYF. The CDR3 nucleotides are TGTGCCAGCAGCGCCTTGGGGGGGGCTGGAAACACCATATATTTT.